This TCR beta chain is from a study of HIV-infected children after antiretroviral therapy interruption. Unique molecular identifiers were included in an RNA-based 3' RACE TCR library. TCRdb redid the calling of the 3' RACE reads with MiXCR, one entry per CDR3 protein. The sample lists around 50,000 distinct CDR3 sequences, roughly 4% occurring once. This clonotype has ten or more counts. Its cognate antigen is unknown. Trimming removed 7 bases from V and 0 bases from J, with 15 bases in between. This CDR3 is 15 amino acids long. Germline CDR1 reads MGHRA; CDR2 reads YSYEKL. The sample's treatment: PENTA 11 planned treatment interruption arm or continuous ART arm. At least 5 million viable PBMCs were required per cryopreserved sample. Notes on the study in general: The Gini coefficient of naive CD4+ repertoires rose, returning to baseline by 3 years.

Sequenced material: CD45RA+ CD4+ T cells from PBMCs, pooled from several time points, taken from a donor given antiretroviral therapy, either interrupted or continuous. The subset denotes: naive CD4+ CD45RA+ CD45RO- T cells. The sequence derives from a pool of human donors with HIV. This chain uses TRBV4-1 with TRBJ1-1, with D possibly being TRBD1 (5 bases). In DNA, the CDR3 is TGCGCCAGCAACCCCAGGGTGATCATGAACACTGAAGCTTTCTTT. It specifies CASNPRVIMNTEAFF.